One and the same sample provided the 30 T cell receptor beta chains below, sequenced in a study of T cell repertoires in cytomegalovirus infection. TCRdb reprocessed the reads with MiXCR, giving one entry per CDR3 protein. The sample lists about 530,000 distinct CDR3 sequences, around 27% seen once, with over 10% in the top ten. The sequenced sample consisted of PBMCs. The source is a human donor in good health (CMV status not recorded). Some clones in this sample may be carry-over from other donors' samples.

This clonotype was counted between two and nine times. The chain carries TRBV5-4 and TRBJ1-1; D is unresolved. V lost 0 bases and J 5 bases, leaving 11 bases between the germline ends. Per the germline V gene, CDR1 is SGHNT and CDR2 is YYREEE (reference sequence). This CDR3 has 14 residues. The CDR3 DNA follows: TGTGCCAGCAGCTTGGAAGAGGGATCAACTGAAGCTTTCTTT. It translates to CASSLEEGSTEAFF.

Only a few counts were recorded for this clonotype. CDR3 in amino acids: CASSLGQINSPLHF. The CDR3 nucleotides read TGTGCCAGCAGTTTGGGACAGATTAATTCACCCCTCCACTTT. The chain carries TRBV12-3 or TRBV12-4 and TRBJ1-6, with TRBD1 matching 7 bases. Trimming cost V 3 bases and J 6 bases; bases outside gene matches: 2. CDR3 length equals 14 residues.

The chain links TRBV28 to TRBJ2-7; a possible D gene is TRBD1 (6 bases). V was shortened by 5 bases and J by 2 bases, with 16 bases between the two germline ends. From germline, CDR1 is MDHEN and CDR2 SYDVKM. The CDR3 loop spans 15 amino acids. CDR3 loop: CASSVTGTKPYEQYF. CDR3 DNA sequence: TGTGCCAGCAGTGTAACCGGGACAAAACCCTACGAGCAGTACTTC.

The V call is TRBV7-3, the J call TRBJ2-1; no definite D call. Germline CDR1 and CDR2: SGHTA and FQGTGA. With 2 bases removed from V and 0 bases from J, the gap between germline ends came to 8 bases. This CDR3 is built from 15 residues. CDR3 residues: CASSLAPFSYNEQFF. CDR3 coding DNA: TGTGCCAGCAGCTTAGCTCCCTTCTCCTACAATGAGCAGTTCTTC.

The chain joins TRBV20-1 to TRBJ2-5, with TRBD1 identical over 10 bases. The CDR3 is 14 residues long. The J segment lost 5 bases and the V segment lost 6 bases, leaving 9 bases of the junction unmatched. Germline assignment: CDR1 DFQATT and CDR2 SNEGSKA (reference sequence). CDR3: CSAVPGQGIETQYF. The CDR3 region has the DNA TGCAGTGCCGTGCCGGGACAGGGGATCGAGACCCAGTACTTC.

This clonotype showed up many times. The rearrangement joins TRBV7-6 to TRBJ2-7; D possibly corresponds to TRBD2 (6 bases). Germline lookup yields CDR1 SGHVS and CDR2 FNYEAQ. The CDR3 is made up of 15 amino acids. Trimming cost V 7 bases and J 0 bases, with 16 bases left between them. The CDR3 DNA sequence: TGTGCCAGCAAGAGGGGAGCGGGTTCCTCCTACGAGCAGTACTTC. This translates into CASKRGAGSSYEQYF.

The rearrangement links TRBV2 to TRBJ2-1; no reliable D call. The germline V and J ends were trimmed by 11 bases and 10 bases, with 15 bases remaining between them. The length of the CDR3 is 11 residues. The germline gives CDR1 SNHLY, CDR2 FYNNEI. The DNA of the CDR3 is TGTGCCCGAGTCAGGAGTACCGAGCAGTTCTTC. It encodes CARVRSTEQFF. Variable domain in full (rest from reference TRBV2 and TRBJ2-1): EPEVTQTPSHQVTQMGQEVILRCVPISNHLYFYWYRQILGQKVEFLVSFYNNEISEKSEIFDDQFSVERPDGSNFTLKIRSTKLEDSAMYFCARVRSTEQFFGPGTRLTVL.

The chain has TRBV28 and TRBJ2-7, with 10 bases that match TRBD2. V lost 5 bases, J lost 6 bases, and 10 bases stayed unmatched. The germline CDR1 and CDR2 sequences are MDHEN and SYDVKM. This CDR3 is built from 15 residues. The CDR3 is CASSRGDSGGLEQYF. As DNA, the CDR3 is TGTGCCAGCAGTCGGGGGGATAGCGGGGGGCTCGAGCAGTACTTC.

In this sample, this clonotype is medium-sized. The genes are TRBV7-2 and TRBJ2-1, with D uncertain. CDR3 length: 15 amino acids. CDR1 is SGHTA, CDR2 FQGNSA, per germline. Trimming shortened V by 5 bases and J by 0 bases, and 11 bases separated the two germline ends. The CDR3 DNA is TGTGCCAGCAGCCTAGTTATGTACTCCTACAATGAGCAGTTCTTC. Translation: CASSLVMYSYNEQFF.

This clonotype was recorded a few times. This sequence joins TRBV6-6 and TRBJ1-1; tentative D call: TRBD1 (5 bases). Between the trimmed V and J ends, which lost 0 bases and 3 bases, there was a span of 11 bases. CDR1 and CDR2 (germline): MNHNY, SVGAGI (reference sequence). CDR3 length: 15 residues. CDR3 residues: CASSYSQALDTEAFF. Here the CDR3 DNA reads TGTGCCAGCAGTTACTCACAGGCCCTAGACACTGAAGCTTTCTTT.

This clonotype was observed a handful of times. The chain joins TRBV29-1 to TRBJ2-7; 8 bases line up with TRBD1. The CDR3 runs 13 residues. Trimming cost V 4 bases and J 3 bases; bases outside gene matches: 5. The germline CDR1 and CDR2 sequences are SQVTM and ANQGSEA. CDR3 sequence (DNA): TGCAGCGTTGCTTCAGGGGGCTACTACGAGCAGTACTTC. Translation: CSVASGGYYEQYF.

The table lists this clonotype with a count of one. The chain carries TRBV4-3 and TRBJ1-3; D not certain. Per the germline V gene, CDR1 is LGHNA and CDR2 is YSLEER. This CDR3 has 18 amino acids. V lost 0 bases, J lost 0 bases, and 15 bases lay in between. The CDR3 nucleotides read TGCGCCAGCAGCCAAGATCTTGGTGGGTCAGGCTCTGGAAACACCATATATTTT. Amino acid sequence: CASSQDLGGSGSGNTIYF.

This chain connects TRBV18 to TRBJ2-5; D uncertain. V lost 3 bases and J 0 bases, leaving 8 bases between the germline ends. The germline gives CDR1 KGHSH, CDR2 LQKENI. This CDR3 contains 14 residues. In DNA form, the CDR3 reads TGTGCCAGCTCACCGTTGGGGAACCAAGAGACCCAGTACTTC. Translating it yields CASSPLGNQETQYF. Using reference TRBV18 and TRBJ2-5 for the parts outside the CDR3, the full variable domain is NAGVMQNPRHLVRRRGQEARLRCSPMKGHSHVYWYRQLPEEGLKFMVYLQKENIIDESGMPKERFSAEFPKEGPSILRIQQVVRGDSAAYFCASSPLGNQETQYFGPGTRLLVL.

The chain links TRBV6-2 or TRBV6-3 to TRBJ2-7; no reliable D call. The CDR3 has 12 residues. Germline CDR1 and CDR2: MNHEY and SVGEGT. Trimming stripped 6 bases from V and 3 bases from J, with 9 bases between. CDR3 nucleotide sequence: TGTGCCAGCAGCCAAGACCTCTACGAGCAGTACGTC. This translates into CASSQDLYEQYV.

This clonotype was detected a few times. The chain links TRBV20-1 to TRBJ2-1, with 12 positions matching TRBD1. Germline-derived CDR1 and CDR2 are DFQATT and SNEGSKA (reference sequence). The CDR3 runs to 14 residues. V lost 3 bases and J lost 10; bases outside the gene matches: 7. The CDR3 is CSAREGTGGWEQFF. The CDR3 DNA reads TGCAGTGCTAGGGAGGGGACAGGGGGCTGGGAGCAGTTCTTC.

The chain recombines TRBV11-2 with TRBJ2-7; D is possibly TRBD1 (5 bases). The CDR3 loop spans 12 amino acids. Germline V gives CDR1 SGHAT, CDR2 FQNNGV. V was shortened by 3 bases and J by 5 bases, with 8 bases between the two germline ends. CDR3 protein: CASSLWGHEQYF. The DNA for the CDR3 is TGTGCCAGCAGCTTGTGGGGCCACGAGCAGTACTTC.

The V call is TRBV7-9, the J call TRBJ1-2; D is undetermined. The CDR3 is 16 residues long. The V end was cut by 2 bases, the J end by 7 bases, with 20 bases between. The germline gives CDR1 SEHNR, CDR2 FQNEAQ (reference sequence). CDR3 in DNA: TGTGCCAGCAGCTTACCCGAAGCCGCCTTTATCTCTGGCTACACCTTC. Amino acids: CASSLPEAAFISGYTF.

This clonotype occurred a few times. The chain combines TRBV28 with TRBJ1-1; 7 bases are a match to TRBD1. The length of the CDR3 is 14 residues. The trim removed 6 bases at V and 4 bases at J, leaving 8 bases unmatched. Germline CDR1 and CDR2: MDHEN and SYDVKM. The CDR3 sequence is CASRVGGSGTEAFF. In DNA, the CDR3 is TGTGCCAGCAGGGTAGGGGGCTCGGGCACTGAAGCTTTCTTT.

A few counts support this clonotype. This chain joins TRBV12-3 or TRBV12-4 and TRBJ1-3; unclear D gene. The CDR3 length is 11 residues. Trimming cost V 2 bases and J 8 bases, with 4 bases left between them. Here the CDR3 reads CASSLSDTIYF. The DNA of the CDR3 is TGTGCCAGCAGTTTATCGGACACCATATATTTT.

This clonotype occurred a few times. The J gene is TRBJ1-2, the V gene TRBV6-5, with D possibly matching TRBD1 (6 bases). V gave up 4 bases and J gave up 8 bases, with 20 bases separating them. This CDR3 has 15 residues. Germline lookup yields CDR1 MNHEY and CDR2 SVGAGI. The CDR3 coding sequence is TGTGCCAGCAGTTTTGGCCGTGGGGGGGCGCAAGGCTACACCTTC. As protein: CASSFGRGGAQGYTF.

This chain joins TRBV7-9 and TRBJ2-5; 8 bases line up with TRBD2. CDR3 length equals 14 residues. The trim removed 3 bases at V and 1 base at J, leaving 1 base unmatched. Germline CDR1 is SEHNR and CDR2 is FQNEAQ (reference sequence). The CDR3 DNA reads as TGTGCCAGCAGCTTTACTAGCGGCCAAGAGACCCAGTACTTC. This encodes CASSFTSGQETQYF.

This clonotype was found a few times. The chain carries TRBV12-3 or TRBV12-4 and TRBJ2-5, with TRBD2 matching over 10 bases. V gave up 5 bases and J gave up 4 bases; unmatched junction bases: 10. The length of the CDR3 is 16 residues. The CDR3 DNA sequence: TGTGCCAGCAGTCCCCCCCTAGCGGGAGTTGGAGAGACCCAGTACTTC. It yields the protein CASSPPLAGVGETQYF.

As concerns this clonotype: This may be a read error, as it is one base from a much larger clone. The chain recombines TRBV7-2 with TRBJ2-1; either TRBD1 or TRBD2 may supply D (5 bases each). Trimming removed 4 bases at V and 14 bases at J, with 18 bases between. Germline lookup yields CDR1 SGHTA and CDR2 FQGNSA. CDR3 length: 13 residues. The CDR3: CASSSVGAPGEFF. The CDR3 nucleotides read TGTGCCAGCAGCTCCGTTGGGGCCCCCGGGGAGTTCTTC.

This clonotype was seen only a few times. This chain connects TRBV5-6 to TRBJ1-1; D may be TRBD1 (5 bases). The CDR3 spans 13 residues. Trimming left V 5 bases short and J 7 bases short, with 15 bases between. Germline V CDR1 and CDR2: SGHDT, YYEEEE. CDR3 in amino acids: CASRQGRGDEAFF. DNA for the CDR3: TGTGCCAGCAGACAAGGGAGGGGTGATGAAGCTTTCTTT. Based on the CDR3 plus reference TRBV5-6 and TRBJ1-1, the full variable domain is DAGVTQSPTHLIKTRGQQVTLRCSPKSGHDTVSWYQQALGQGPQFIFQYYEEEERQRGNFPDRFSGHQFPNYSSELNVNALLLGDSALYLCASRQGRGDEAFFGQGTRLTVV.

This chain uses TRBV9 with TRBJ2-7; TRBD1 is a possible D gene (6 bases). V gave up 3 bases and J gave up 3 bases, with 13 bases separating them. Germline values: CDR1 SGDLS, CDR2 YYNGEE. There are 14 residues in the CDR3. CDR3 amino acids: CASSAEGVLYEQYF. The CDR3 bases are TGTGCCAGCAGCGCCGAGGGGGTCCTCTACGAGCAGTACTTC.

This clonotype has ten or more counts. The chain recombines TRBV7-2 with TRBJ1-5; a possible D gene is TRBD1 (6 bases). V shed 2 bases and J shed 7 bases, with 12 bases lying between them. CDR1 is SGHTA, CDR2 FQGNSA, per germline. This CDR3 has 14 residues. In DNA, the CDR3 is TGTGCCAGCAGCTTATATTCGAGGGGGCAGCCCCAGCATTTT. Its protein product is CASSLYSRGQPQHF.

The chain is built from TRBV12-3 or TRBV12-4 and TRBJ2-5; the D is unclear. The CDR3 is made up of 13 amino acids. Trimming took 4 bases from V and 5 from J, leaving 11 bases between them. The CDR3 sequence: CASSSDLWETQYF. The CDR3 bases are TGTGCCAGCAGTTCGGACCTTTGGGAGACCCAGTACTTC.

Ten or more counts support this clonotype. The chain combines TRBV7-2 with TRBJ1-6, with D maybe TRBD1 (5 bases). The length of the CDR3 is 18 residues. The germline CDR1 and CDR2 sequences are SGHTA and FQGNSA. V shed 2 bases and J shed 7 bases, with 21 bases lying between them. The CDR3 reads CASSLIGATGGLNSPLHF. The CDR3 nucleotides are TGTGCCAGCAGCTTAATTGGGGCAACCGGGGGGTTGAATTCACCCCTCCACTTT.

This clonotype was observed many times. The chain recombines TRBV14 with TRBJ2-2; TRBD1 might be the D (6 bases). V gave up 2 bases and J gave up 1 base, with 11 bases separating them. The CDR3 runs to 16 residues. Germline V gene lookup returns CDR1 SGHDN and CDR2 FVKESK. The CDR3 sequence: CASSQIWDKNTGELFF. CDR3 bases: TGTGCCAGCAGCCAAATCTGGGACAAGAACACCGGGGAGCTGTTTTTT.

CDR3 in DNA: TGTGCCAGCAGTCCCACTTCTAGCGGGAGAAGGAATGAGCAGTTCTTC. It is translated as CASSPTSSGRRNEQFF. J is TRBJ2-1 and V is TRBV6-2 or TRBV6-3; 10 positions match TRBD2. Germline V CDR1 and CDR2: MNHEY, SVGEGT. The trim removed 5 bases at V and 7 bases at J, leaving 11 bases unmatched. The CDR3 spans 16 residues.